Listed below are T cell receptor beta chains from one sample, sequenced in a study of shared clonotypes between healthy human individuals. The table came from immunoSEQ multiplex PCR; TCRdb's copy has only in-frame clones and leaves some out. The table shows over a million clones, with 95% to 99% occurring only once. Sequenced: naive CD4+ T cells sorted from blood. These receptors were obtained from a man aged 30-40 years in good health. CDR3s include the opening cysteine and the closing phenylalanine or tryptophan. D genes are given only for firm matches. Clone size is shown for a subset of rows, as once, few, many or a class of expanded clone.

TRBJ2-1	TRBV7-9	NA	NA	CASSRRELNNEQFF	TGTGCCAGCAGCCGGCGCGAATTGAACAATGAGCAGTTCTTC
TRBJ2-1	TRBV30	NA	NA	CAWSVSVNEQFF	TGTGCCTGGAGTGTCTCAGTCAATGAGCAGTTCTTC
TRBJ2-2	TRBV19	TRBD2	NA	CASSSWTSGRTTGELFF	TGTGCCAGTAGTTCGTGGACTAGCGGGAGGACCACCGGGGAGCTGTTTTTT
TRBJ2-5	TRBV28	NA	NA	CASGSPTGTREETQYF	TGTGCCAGCGGATCGCCGACCGGCACAAGAGAGGAGACCCAGTACTTC
TRBJ1-5	TRBV6-1	NA	NA	CASESRTSSNQPQHF	TGTGCCAGCGAATCACGTACCAGTAGCAATCAGCCCCAGCATTTT
TRBJ2-5	TRBV9	NA	NA	CASSVAPRQETQYF	TGTGCCAGCAGCGTAGCTCCCAGGCAAGAGACCCAGTACTTC
TRBJ2-4	TRBV11-2	NA	NA	CASSPRQRSGNIQYF	TGTGCCAGCAGCCCCCGACAGCGAAGCGGAAACATTCAGTACTTC
TRBJ1-2	TRBV11-1	NA	NA	CASSLALASGLGYTF	TGTGCCAGCAGCTTAGCGCTTGCTTCGGGTCTTGGCTACACCTTC
TRBJ2-2	TRBV9	TRBD2	NA	CASSVGPGLAVGAGELFF	TGTGCCAGCAGCGTGGGACCGGGACTAGCGGTCGGGGCCGGGGAGCTGTTTTTT
TRBJ1-4	TRBV7-2	NA	NA	CASSFSPNEKLFF	TGTGCCAGCAGCTTCTCACCAAATGAAAAACTGTTTTTT
TRBJ2-7	TRBV18	NA	NA	CASSPSGTAHEQYF	TGTGCCAGCTCACCTTCCGGGACCGCCCACGAGCAGTACTTC
TRBJ2-3	TRBV10-3	TRBD1	NA	CAITGTGLADTQYF	TGTGCCATCACCGGGACAGGGCTTGCAGATACGCAGTATTTT
TRBJ1-5	TRBV5-1	TRBD1	NA	CASSPNPGQGALDQPQHF	TGCGCCAGCAGCCCAAATCCGGGACAGGGGGCGTTGGATCAGCCCCAGCATTTT
TRBJ2-1	TRBV5-4	NA	NA	CASSSIGPTEQFF	TGTGCCAGCAGCTCTATCGGGCCAACTGAGCAGTTCTTC
TRBJ1-1	TRBV6-5	TRBD1	NA	CASSSTLTGAGAEAFF	TGTGCCAGCAGTTCAACTTTAACAGGGGCGGGGGCTGAAGCTTTCTTT
TRBJ2-7	TRBV7-2	TRBD2	NA	CASSLSSSGSHEQYF	TGTGCCAGCAGCTTAAGTTCCAGCGGGAGCCACGAGCAGTACTTC
TRBJ2-7	TRBV30	TRBD2	once	CAWSPGTSGYYEQYF	TGTGCCTGGAGCCCCGGGACTAGCGGTTACTACGAGCAGTACTTC
TRBJ1-2	TRBV27	NA	NA	CASSSTGTGFDGYTF	TGTGCCAGCAGTTCGACCGGGACGGGGTTTGATGGCTACACCTTC
TRBJ2-1	TRBV7-6	TRBD2	NA	CASSPRTSGRLNHNEQFF	TGTGCCAGCAGCCCAAGGACTAGCGGGAGATTGAATCACAATGAGCAGTTCTTC
TRBJ1-5	TRBV2	NA	NA	CASSSAWIQPQHF	TGTGCCAGCAGTTCAGCGTGGATACAGCCCCAGCATTTT
TRBJ1-1	TRBV6-1	NA	NA	CASRATGLDGAFF	TGTGCCAGCAGAGCTACTGGTTTGGATGGCGCTTTCTTT
TRBJ2-5	TRBV27	NA	NA	CASSLGRVKYQETQYF	TGTGCCAGCAGTTTAGGGCGGGTCAAGTACCAAGAGACCCAGTACTTC
TRBJ2-7	TRBV30	NA	NA	CAWSVKGYEQYF	TGTGCCTGGAGTGTAAAGGGGTACGAGCAGTACTTC
TRBJ2-5	TRBV9	NA	NA	CASSVGGTDTTQYF	TGTGCCAGCAGCGTAGGAGGGACTGATACGACCCAGTACTTC
TRBJ2-1	TRBV29-1	NA	NA	CSVVRRGQNYNEQFF	TGCAGCGTTGTCAGGCGGGGCCAAAACTACAATGAGCAGTTCTTC
TRBJ2-3	TRBV27	TRBD2	NA	CASSPKSGRADTQYF	TGTGCCAGCAGTCCCAAAAGCGGGAGGGCAGATACGCAGTATTTT
TRBJ1-2	TRBV15	NA	once	CATSRGRTYGYTF	TGTGCCACCAGCAGAGGACGGACCTATGGCTACACCTTC
TRBJ2-1	TRBV11-2	TRBD2	NA	CASSLGRTSGTSEQFF	TGTGCCAGCAGCTTAGGTAGGACTAGCGGGACCAGTGAGCAGTTCTTC
TRBJ1-2	TRBV5-4	NA	NA	CASSADGRGGSNYGYTF	TGTGCCAGCAGCGCCGACGGGCGCGGGGGATCTAACTATGGCTACACCTTC
TRBJ1-5	TRBV11-2	NA	NA	CASSLEVNQPQHF	TGTGCCAGCAGCTTAGAGGTCAATCAGCCCCAGCATTTT
TRBJ1-5	TRBV29-1	TRBD1	NA	CSAGTGGQPQHF	TGCAGCGCCGGGACAGGGGGTCAGCCCCAGCATTTT
TRBJ1-2	TRBV4-3	NA	NA	CASRNTGWDTNYGYTF	TGCGCCAGCAGGAATACAGGGTGGGACACTAACTATGGCTACACCTTC
TRBJ2-7	TRBV10-1	TRBD2	NA	CASSEVRGLAVEQYF	TGCGCCAGCAGTGAGGTTCGGGGACTAGCGGTCGAGCAGTACTTC
TRBJ2-7	TRBV28	TRBD2	NA	CASSFPGLAGENSYEQYF	TGTGCCAGCAGTTTCCCGGGACTAGCGGGTGAAAACTCCTACGAGCAGTACTTC
TRBJ2-1	TRBV5-1	NA	NA	CASSLQRGNEQFF	TGCGCCAGCAGCTTGCAACGGGGCAATGAGCAGTTCTTC
TRBJ2-7	TRBV7-2	TRBD2	NA	CASSLARASGDGYEQYF	TGTGCCAGCAGCTTAGCGCGGGCTAGCGGGGACGGCTACGAGCAGTACTTC
TRBJ1-5	TRBV19	TRBD1	NA	CASSVGAGGGQPQHF	TGTGCCAGTAGTGTAGGGGCAGGGGGCGGTCAGCCCCAGCATTTT
TRBJ1-4	TRBV7-9	TRBD1	once	CASSPPTGGEKLFF	TGTGCCAGCAGCCCTCCGACAGGGGGCGAAAAACTGTTTTTT
TRBJ1-1	TRBV29-1	NA	NA	CSPGEGWDTEAFF	TGCAGCCCCGGGGAGGGCTGGGACACTGAAGCTTTCTTT
TRBJ1-2	TRBV20-1	NA	NA	CSPLINGYTF	TGCAGTCCCCTTATCAATGGCTACACCTTC
TRBJ2-3	TRBV9	NA	NA	CASRALPNTDTQYF	TGTGCCAGCAGGGCCCTTCCGAACACAGATACGCAGTATTTT
TRBJ1-2	TRBV4-1	NA	NA	CASSPERGLYGYTF	TGCGCCAGCAGCCCCGAACGGGGGCTCTATGGCTACACCTTC
TRBJ1-4	TRBV9	NA	NA	CASSGEHTDGKLFF	TGTGCCAGCAGCGGAGAACACACCGACGGAAAACTGTTTTTT
TRBJ2-7	TRBV6-5	NA	NA	CASSYSGKSYEQYF	TGTGCCAGCAGTTACTCGGGCAAGTCGTACGAGCAGTACTTC
TRBJ2-7	TRBV2	NA	NA	CATRGRTSSYEQYF	TGTGCCACCCGAGGACGGACGTCGTCCTACGAGCAGTACTTC
TRBJ2-1	TRBV7-7	TRBD2	once	CASSFVVLAGGSEQFF	TGTGCCAGCAGCTTTGTTGTACTAGCGGGAGGTTCTGAGCAGTTCTTC
TRBJ2-7	TRBV28	NA	NA	CASSFFDLRGTYEQYF	TGTGCCAGCAGTTTCTTTGACTTGAGGGGGACCTACGAGCAGTACTTC
TRBJ2-4	TRBV11-3	TRBD1	NA	CASSAAGGVNQYF	TGTGCCAGCAGCGCGGCAGGGGGCGTTAATCAGTACTTC
TRBJ2-5	TRBV5-1	TRBD1	NA	CASSSTGGGETQYF	TGCGCCAGCAGCTCGACAGGGGGCGGAGAGACCCAGTACTTC
TRBJ2-7	TRBV29-1	NA	once	CSVEDHRGGGSYEQYF	TGCAGCGTTGAAGATCATCGGGGTGGAGGGTCCTACGAGCAGTACTTC
TRBJ2-1	TRBV5-4	NA	NA	CASSFKGSNSYNEQFF	TGTGCCAGCAGCTTCAAGGGAAGCAACTCCTACAATGAGCAGTTCTTC
TRBJ2-1	TRBV5-6	NA	once	CASSLLTDEQFF	TGTGCCAGCAGCTTGCTCACTGATGAGCAGTTCTTC
TRBJ1-5	TRBV6-1	NA	NA	CATKQGAGNQPQHF	TGTGCCACCAAACAGGGAGCAGGCAATCAGCCCCAGCATTTT